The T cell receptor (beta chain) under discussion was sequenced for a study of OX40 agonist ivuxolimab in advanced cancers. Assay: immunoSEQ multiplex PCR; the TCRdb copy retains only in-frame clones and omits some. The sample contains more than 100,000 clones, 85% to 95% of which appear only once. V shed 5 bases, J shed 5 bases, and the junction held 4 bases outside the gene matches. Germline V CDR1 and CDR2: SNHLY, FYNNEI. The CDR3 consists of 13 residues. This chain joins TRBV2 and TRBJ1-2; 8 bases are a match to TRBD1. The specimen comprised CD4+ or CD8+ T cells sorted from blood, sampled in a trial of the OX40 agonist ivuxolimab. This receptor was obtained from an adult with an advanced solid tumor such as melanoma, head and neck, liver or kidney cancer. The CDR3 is CASSTGGEYGYTF. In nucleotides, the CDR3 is TGTGCCAGCAGTACAGGGGGAGAATATGGCTACACCTTC.